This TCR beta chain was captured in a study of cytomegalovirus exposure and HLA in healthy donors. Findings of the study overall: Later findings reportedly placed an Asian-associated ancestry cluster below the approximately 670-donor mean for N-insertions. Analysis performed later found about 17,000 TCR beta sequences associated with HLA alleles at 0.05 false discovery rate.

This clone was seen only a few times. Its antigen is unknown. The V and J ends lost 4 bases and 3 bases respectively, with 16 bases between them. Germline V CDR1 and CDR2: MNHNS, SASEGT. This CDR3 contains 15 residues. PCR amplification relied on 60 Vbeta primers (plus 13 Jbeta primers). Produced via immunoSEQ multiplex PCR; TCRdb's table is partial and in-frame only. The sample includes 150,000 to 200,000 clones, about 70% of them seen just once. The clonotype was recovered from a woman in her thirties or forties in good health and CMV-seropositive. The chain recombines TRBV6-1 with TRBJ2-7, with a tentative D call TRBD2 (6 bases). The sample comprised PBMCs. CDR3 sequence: CASSAGVTGVYEQYF. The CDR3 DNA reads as TGTGCCAGCAGTGCCGGGGTGACGGGAGTCTACGAGCAGTACTTC.